What follows describes a single T cell receptor (beta chain). These data originate in a study of cytomegalovirus exposure and HLA in healthy donors. V was clipped by 3 bases and J by 3 bases; unmatched bases: 9. CDR3 length: 16 amino acids. Germline loops: CDR1 MDHEN, CDR2 SYDVKM. PCR employed 60 Vbeta and 13 Jbeta primers. The repertoire was sequenced with immunoSEQ multiplex PCR; TCRdb's copy has only in-frame clones and lacks some. The top ten hold 2% to 2.5% of the sample, which has some 150,000 clones, about two thirds seen once. The sequence was collected from a man in his forties or fifties in good health and CMV-seronegative. V gene TRBV28 combines with J gene TRBJ1-2; 8 bases map to TRBD1. Sample: PBMCs. The CDR3 reads CASSLASGGVDYGYTF. CDR3 in DNA: TGTGCCAGCAGTTTGGCCTCAGGGGGCGTCGACTATGGCTACACCTTC.